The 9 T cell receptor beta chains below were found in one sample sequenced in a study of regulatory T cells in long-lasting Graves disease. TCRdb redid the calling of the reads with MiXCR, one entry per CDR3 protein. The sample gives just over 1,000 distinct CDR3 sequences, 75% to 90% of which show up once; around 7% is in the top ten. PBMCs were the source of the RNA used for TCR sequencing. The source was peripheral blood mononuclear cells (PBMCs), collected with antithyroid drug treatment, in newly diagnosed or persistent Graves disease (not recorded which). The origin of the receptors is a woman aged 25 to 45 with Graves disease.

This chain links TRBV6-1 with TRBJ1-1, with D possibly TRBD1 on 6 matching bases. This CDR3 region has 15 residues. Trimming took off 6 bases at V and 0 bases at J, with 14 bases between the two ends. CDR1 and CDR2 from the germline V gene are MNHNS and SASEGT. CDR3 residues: CASRRTGRMNTEAFF. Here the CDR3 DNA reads TGTGCCAGCAGACGTACAGGGAGAATGAACACTGAAGCTTTCTTT.

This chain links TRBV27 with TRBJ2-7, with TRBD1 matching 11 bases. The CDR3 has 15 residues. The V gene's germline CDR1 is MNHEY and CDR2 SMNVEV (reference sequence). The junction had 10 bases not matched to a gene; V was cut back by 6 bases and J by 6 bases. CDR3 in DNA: TGTGCCAGCAGAGGACAGGGGGCTCATAACATCGAGCAGTACTTC. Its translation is CASRGQGAHNIEQYF.

The CDR3 DNA reads as TGTGCCAGCCTTTCCTTCGGCCCTGGGGCCAACGTCCTGACTTTC. It encodes CASLSFGPGANVLTF. The genes are TRBV11-2 and TRBJ2-6; D is undetermined. Germline CDR1 SGHAT, CDR2 FQNNGV. The CDR3 sequence is 15 residues long. Trimming stripped 8 bases from V and 2 bases from J, with 13 bases between.

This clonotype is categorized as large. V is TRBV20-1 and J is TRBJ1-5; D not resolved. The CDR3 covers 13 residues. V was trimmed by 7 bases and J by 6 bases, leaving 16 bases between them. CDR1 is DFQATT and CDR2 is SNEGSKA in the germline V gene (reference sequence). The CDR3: CSVRKGPGQPQHF. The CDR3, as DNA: TGCAGTGTACGAAAAGGGCCGGGTCAGCCCCAGCATTTT.

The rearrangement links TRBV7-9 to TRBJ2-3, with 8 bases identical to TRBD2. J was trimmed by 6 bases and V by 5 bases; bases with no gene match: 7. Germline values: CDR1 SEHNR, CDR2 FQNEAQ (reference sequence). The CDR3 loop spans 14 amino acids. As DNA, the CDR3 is TGTGCCAGCAGCCCAATAGCGGGATTTGATACGCAGTATTTT. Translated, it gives CASSPIAGFDTQYF.

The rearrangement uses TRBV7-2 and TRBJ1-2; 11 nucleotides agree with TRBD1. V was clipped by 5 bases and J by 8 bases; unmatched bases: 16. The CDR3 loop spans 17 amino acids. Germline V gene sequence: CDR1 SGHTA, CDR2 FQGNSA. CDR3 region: CASSPFGGTGGRRGYTF. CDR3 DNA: TGTGCCAGCAGCCCCTTCGGCGGGACAGGGGGAAGGAGGGGCTACACCTTC.

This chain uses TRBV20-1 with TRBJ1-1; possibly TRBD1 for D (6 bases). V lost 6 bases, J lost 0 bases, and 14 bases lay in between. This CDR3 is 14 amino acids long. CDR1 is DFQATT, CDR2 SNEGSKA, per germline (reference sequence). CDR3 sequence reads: CSAVEGGMNTEAFF. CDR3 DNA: TGCAGTGCCGTCGAGGGGGGAATGAACACTGAAGCTTTCTTT.

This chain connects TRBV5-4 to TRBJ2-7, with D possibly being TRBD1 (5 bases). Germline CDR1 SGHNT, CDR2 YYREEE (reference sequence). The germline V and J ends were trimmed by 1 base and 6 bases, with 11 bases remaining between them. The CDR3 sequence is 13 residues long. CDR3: CASSLTGKGEQYF. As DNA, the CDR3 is TGTGCCAGCAGCTTGACAGGAAAGGGCGAGCAGTACTTC.

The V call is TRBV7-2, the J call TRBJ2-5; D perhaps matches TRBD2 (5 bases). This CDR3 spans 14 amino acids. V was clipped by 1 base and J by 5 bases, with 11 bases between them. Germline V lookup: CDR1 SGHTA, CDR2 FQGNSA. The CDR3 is CASSLVLGGETQYF. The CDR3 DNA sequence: TGTGCCAGCAGCTTAGTTCTGGGCGGGGAGACCCAGTACTTC.